The 15 T cell receptor beta chains in this list originate from one sample, sequenced in a study of blood T cell repertoires in COVID-19. The data were produced by immunoSEQ multiplex PCR, yet TCRdb's version contains in-frame clones alone and is incomplete. The table shows more than 150,000 clones, with 70% to 80% occurring only once. The sample comprised PBMCs or T cells enriched from blood (not recorded which). These receptors originate from a woman in her fifties or sixties who had recovered from COVID-19.

The chain is built from TRBV7-9 and TRBJ2-1, with 8 nucleotides matching TRBD1. The germline gives CDR1 SEHNR, CDR2 FQNEAQ (reference sequence). This CDR3 has 14 residues. Trimming cost V 6 bases and J 3 bases; bases outside gene matches: 4. The CDR3 is CASRGDRRYNEQFF. In DNA, the CDR3 is TGTGCCAGCAGAGGGGACAGGCGCTACAATGAGCAGTTCTTC.

The chain carries TRBV3-1 (or the pseudogene TRBV3-2) and TRBJ2-7; 9 bases match TRBD2. With 4 bases clipped from V and 2 bases from J, the junction kept 6 bases outside the gene matches. The CDR3 is 15 amino acids. Germline V gene data show CDR1 as LGHDT and CDR2 as YNNKEL (reference sequence). CDR3 in amino acids: CASSLGPSGAYEQYF. CDR3 nucleotide sequence: TGTGCCAGCAGCCTGGGGCCTAGCGGGGCCTACGAGCAGTACTTC.

This rearrangement joins TRBV19 to TRBJ1-1, with D maybe TRBD1 (6 bases). There are 12 residues in the CDR3. Germline V gene data show CDR1 as LNHDA and CDR2 as SQIVND (reference sequence). The V and J ends lost 10 bases and 1 base respectively, with 10 bases between them. CDR3 DNA sequence: TGTGCCAATATCAGGGGGAACACTGAAGCTTTCTTT. It codes for CANIRGNTEAFF.

The V call is TRBV7-3, the J call TRBJ2-2, with D tentatively TRBD2 (5 bases). V shed 8 bases and J shed 1 base, with 14 bases lying between them. Germline lookup yields CDR1 SGHTA and CDR2 FQGTGA. The CDR3 has 15 amino acids. CDR3 nucleotide sequence: TGTGCCAGCGGCCCCCGGGCGGGGAACACCGGGGAGCTGTTTTTT. Its translation is CASGPRAGNTGELFF.

The V gene is TRBV18, the J gene TRBJ2-1, with 9 nucleotides matching TRBD1. CDR3 length: 14 amino acids. The germline V gene encodes CDR1 KGHSH and CDR2 LQKENI. The trim removed 6 bases at V and 5 bases at J, leaving 5 bases unmatched. The CDR3 protein is CASSQGQGHNEQFF. CDR3 bases: TGTGCCAGCTCCCAGGGACAGGGCCACAATGAGCAGTTCTTC.

The chain is built from TRBV9 and TRBJ1-1; a weak D match, TRBD1 (5 bases). The CDR3 extends over 14 amino acids. Germline lookup yields CDR1 SGDLS and CDR2 YYNGEE. The V end was cut by 3 bases, the J end by 1 base, with 10 bases between. CDR3 DNA sequence: TGTGCCAGCAGCGCCGGGGGGGAGAACACTGAAGCTTTCTTT. This codes for CASSAGGENTEAFF.

This clone has only a few counts. CDR3 DNA: TGTGCCATCAGTGACCGGGAAATCAACGAGCAGTACTTC. Protein sequence: CAISDREINEQYF. The chain is built from TRBV10-3 and TRBJ2-7, with a possible D match to TRBD2 (5 bases). Germline V CDR1 and CDR2: ENHRY, SYGVKD. The CDR3 sequence is 13 residues long. Trimming pared 3 bases from V and 5 bases from J, leaving 11 bases between.

This clone was detected only once. The rearrangement uses TRBV9 and TRBJ2-7; no clear D gene. The CDR3 covers 14 residues. With 0 bases removed from V and 1 base from J, the gap between germline ends came to 8 bases. The germline gives CDR1 SGDLS, CDR2 YYNGEE. The CDR3 nucleotides are TGTGCCAGCAGCGTAGGACACGCGTCCTACGAGCAGTACTTC. The encoded protein is CASSVGHASYEQYF.

The V and J genes are TRBV6-5 and TRBJ2-1; the match to TRBD2 covers 7 bases. Germline CDR1 is MNHEY and CDR2 is SVGAGI. CDR3 length equals 13 residues. Unmatched junction bases numbered 14, after V lost 11 bases and J lost 10 bases. CDR3 nucleotide sequence: TGTGCCTCAACCGGGGGAGGGCCACAAGAGCAGTTCTTC. As protein: CASTGGGPQEQFF.

The rearrangement joins TRBV5-1 to TRBJ1-6; no reliable D call. Trimming pared 0 bases from V and 10 bases from J, leaving 11 bases between. This CDR3 has 14 residues. The germline CDR1 and CDR2 sequences are SGHRS and YFSETQ. The CDR3, as DNA: TGCGCCAGCAGCTTGGGCCCTAGCAGGTCACCCCTCCACTTT. Its protein product is CASSLGPSRSPLHF.

For this clone: The same CDR3 arises from other DNA sequences in this sample as well. This chain uses TRBV27 with TRBJ1-2; D is unclear. V was cut by 3 bases and J by 5 bases, with 10 bases left in between. The CDR3 covers 13 residues. CDR1 and CDR2 (germline): MNHEY, SMNVEV (reference sequence). CDR3 in DNA: TGTGCCAGCAGTTTGGATAGAGGGTATGGCTACACCTTC. As protein: CASSLDRGYGYTF.

The rearrangement joins TRBV2 to TRBJ2-2; possible D gene TRBD1, 5 bases. The V and J ends lost 4 bases and 0 bases respectively, with 9 bases between them. In germline, CDR1 is SNHLY, CDR2 FYNNEI. The length of the CDR3 is 15 residues. The CDR3 sequence: CASSVGRANTGELFF. The CDR3 nucleotides are TGTGCCAGCAGTGTCGGCAGGGCGAACACCGGGGAGCTGTTTTTT.

J is TRBJ2-3 and V is TRBV4-1; D possibly corresponds to TRBD1 (6 bases). The CDR3 loop spans 16 amino acids. Germline values: CDR1 MGHRA, CDR2 YSYEKL. V dropped 4 bases and J dropped 6 bases, with 20 bases sitting between them. As DNA, the CDR3 is TGCGCCAGCAGCCTGGGCATCACAGGGTACGGGGATACGCAGTATTTT. It codes for CASSLGITGYGDTQYF.

J is TRBJ2-3 and V is TRBV7-2; D unresolved. Trimming shortened V by 1 base and J by 10 bases, and 6 bases separated the two germline ends. Germline V gene data show CDR1 as SGHTA and CDR2 as FQGNSA. There are 11 residues in the CDR3. The CDR3 DNA sequence: TGTGCCAGCAGCTTAGTCGCGGCGCAGTATTTT. This sequence encodes CASSLVAAQYF.

The J gene is TRBJ1-2, the V gene TRBV5-6; the D is unclear. Trimming took off 1 base at V and 3 bases at J, with 10 bases between the two ends. CDR1 and CDR2 (germline): SGHDT, YYEEEE. This CDR3 has 14 amino acids. CDR3 nucleotide sequence: TGTGCCAGCAGCTTGTGGAGGGAGGACTATGGCTACACCTTC. Translation gives CASSLWREDYGYTF. The complete variable domain, with remaining parts taken from reference TRBV5-6 and TRBJ1-2, reads DAGVTQSPTHLIKTRGQQVTLRCSPKSGHDTVSWYQQALGQGPQFIFQYYEEEERQRGNFPDRFSGHQFPNYSSELNVNALLLGDSALYLCASSLWREDYGYTFGSGTRLTVV.